Following are 14 T cell receptor beta chains from one sample sequenced in a study of type 1 regulatory T cells. TCRdb processed the reads anew with MiXCR; each CDR3 protein has one entry. The sample shows 80,000 to 100,000 distinct CDR3 sequences, 25% to 40% of them seen only once. The sample consisted of CD4+ T cells, either the whole sample or a sorted fraction (not recorded which). The source is a human donor in good health.

This clonotype was picked up a small number of times. This chain joins TRBV5-1 and TRBJ2-3; tentatively, D is TRBD1 (5 bases). CDR1 and CDR2 from the germline V gene are SGHRS and YFSETQ. The CDR3 has 15 residues. V was pared by 0 bases and J by 4 bases, with 12 bases between. The CDR3 sequence is CASSLVQGQSDTQYF. The CDR3, as DNA: TGCGCCAGCAGCTTGGTGCAGGGTCAGTCAGATACGCAGTATTTT.

The rearrangement uses TRBV9 and TRBJ2-7; perhaps TRBD2 as D (5 bases). Germline V gives CDR1 SGDLS, CDR2 YYNGEE. The V end was cut by 4 bases, the J end by 5 bases, with 25 bases between. This CDR3 comprises 17 residues. The CDR3: CASSRRGLASSPHEQYF. CDR3 coding DNA: TGTGCCAGCAGCCGCCGAGGGCTAGCCTCTTCCCCCCACGAGCAGTACTTC.

This clonotype was counted only a few times. The chain employs TRBV27 and TRBJ1-5; maybe TRBD1 (5 bases). V was trimmed by 5 bases and J by 7 bases, leaving 15 bases between them. This CDR3 is 14 amino acids long. Germline V CDR1 and CDR2: MNHEY, SMNVEV (reference sequence). CDR3 sequence reads: CASSVQSGGQPQHF. CDR3 sequence (DNA): TGTGCCAGCAGTGTTCAATCGGGGGGACAGCCCCAGCATTTT.

This clonotype was seen only a few times. This chain joins TRBV6-6 and TRBJ2-1; 13 positions match TRBD2. The CDR3 sequence is 16 residues long. Germline V CDR1 and CDR2: MNHNY, SVGAGI (reference sequence). V dropped 5 bases and J dropped 2; count of bases not matched to a gene: 3. The CDR3 region has the DNA TGTGCCAGCAGTAGACTAGCGGGAGGTCCCTACAATGAGCAGTTCTTC. Amino acid sequence: CASSRLAGGPYNEQFF.

This clonotype was counted a few times. J is TRBJ1-1 and V is TRBV27; 8 bases align to TRBD1. This CDR3 is built from 14 residues. CDR1 is MNHEY and CDR2 is SMNVEV in the germline V gene (reference sequence). J lost 8 bases, V lost 4 bases, and 9 bases had no gene match. The DNA for the CDR3 is TGTGCCAGCAGTTCTATTCGGGACAGGCTGGAAGCTTTCTTT. It is translated as CASSSIRDRLEAFF.

In its sample, this clonotype was seen a few times. V usage is TRBV18 and J usage is TRBJ2-3, with TRBD2 matching 10 bases. The germline CDR1 and CDR2 sequences are KGHSH and LQKENI. V lost 2 bases to trimming and J lost 1 base; unmatched junction nucleotides: 6. The CDR3 has 17 residues. This chain's CDR3 is CASSPASGGRRTDTQYF. The CDR3 DNA is TGTGCCAGCTCACCAGCTAGCGGGGGCCGTCGCACAGATACGCAGTATTTT.

The CDR3 protein is CSADGRATADTQYF. The CDR3 coding sequence is TGCAGTGCAGACGGGAGGGCAACCGCAGATACGCAGTATTTT. The V and J genes are TRBV20-1 and TRBJ2-3; 8 bases align to TRBD2. The germline gives CDR1 DFQATT, CDR2 SNEGSKA (reference sequence). The CDR3 has 14 residues. V was pared by 6 bases and J by 4 bases, with 9 bases of the junction left unmatched.

This rearrangement joins TRBV5-1 to TRBJ2-1; possibly TRBD1 for D (6 bases). Germline V lookup: CDR1 SGHRS, CDR2 YFSETQ. V lost 4 bases to trimming and J lost 8 bases, with 16 bases between them. This CDR3 has 14 amino acids. CDR3 region: CASSGIPGADEQFF. As DNA, the CDR3 is TGCGCCAGCAGCGGAATACCAGGGGCCGATGAGCAGTTCTTC.

This chain links TRBV18 with TRBJ2-5, with a tentative D call TRBD1 (5 bases). CDR1 is KGHSH, CDR2 LQKENI, per germline. The CDR3 covers 15 residues. The V end was cut by 0 bases, the J end by 1 base, with 9 bases between. CDR3 bases: TGTGCCAGCTCACCACCATCAGGGCGCCAAGAGACCCAGTACTTC. The encoded protein is CASSPPSGRQETQYF.

The rearrangement uses TRBV13 and TRBJ1-1; a possible D gene is TRBD1 (6 bases). This CDR3 contains 14 residues. Germline CDR1 reads PRHDT; CDR2 reads FYEKMQ (reference sequence). Trimming shortened V by 5 bases and J by 0 bases, and 10 bases separated the two germline ends. In nucleotides, the CDR3 is TGTGCCAGCAGCCCCCGACAGGTGAACACTGAAGCTTTCTTT. This sequence encodes CASSPRQVNTEAFF.

The rearrangement uses TRBV5-1 and TRBJ2-3; TRBD2 matches 8 bases. Per the germline V gene, CDR1 is SGHRS and CDR2 is YFSETQ. The CDR3 extends over 15 amino acids. J gave up 1 base and V 2 bases, and 3 bases lay outside the gene matches. CDR3: CASSFTSGGTDTQYF. In DNA, the CDR3 is TGCGCCAGCAGCTTTACTAGCGGTGGCACAGATACGCAGTATTTT.

The rearrangement joins TRBV2 to TRBJ1-6; D uncertain. Looked up from germline, CDR1 is SNHLY and CDR2 is FYNNEI. V lost 7 bases, J lost 10 bases, and 11 bases lay in between. The CDR3 has 12 residues. CDR3 in DNA: TGTGCCAGCAAGGGTCCGGGATCACCCCTCCACTTT. Residues: CASKGPGSPLHF.

The rearrangement uses TRBV4-1 and TRBJ2-3; TRBD1 matches 9 bases. Germline V gene data show CDR1 as MGHRA and CDR2 as YSYEKL. V lost 0 bases, J lost 5 bases, and 9 bases stayed unmatched. The length of the CDR3 is 17 residues. CDR3 in amino acids: CASSQDSPGQGRDTQYF. The CDR3 DNA reads as TGCGCCAGCAGCCAAGACTCCCCGGGACAGGGAAGAGATACGCAGTATTTT.

This clonotype showed up just a few times. The chain carries TRBV29-1 and TRBJ2-7; 7 nucleotides match TRBD1. The CDR3 extends over 13 amino acids. Germline V gene data show CDR1 as SQVTM and CDR2 as ANQGSEA. The V segment lost 3 bases and the J segment 5 bases; nucleotides outside the gene matches: 7. The DNA for the CDR3 is TGCAGCGTTGAGCGGCCGACAGGGAACGAGCAGTACTTC. This translates into CSVERPTGNEQYF.